This section outlines one TCR beta chain sequence together with its context. Its antigen is still unknown. The germline gives CDR1 SEHNR, CDR2 FQNEAQ (reference sequence). J lost 8 bases, V lost 1 base, and 5 bases had no gene match. This CDR3 is 14 amino acids long. The study profiled TCR beta VDJ and CDR3 using genomic DNA as template. TCRdb fed the reads into MiXCR, producing one record per CDR3 protein. The sample lists around 180,000 distinct CDR3 sequences, just under 65% occurring once. These data come from a study of CD8+CD57+ T cells in acquired aplastic anemia. Study context: Across the sorted CD4+ and CD8+ cells, DNA amounts averaged roughly 3 ug. Healthy donors averaged around 10 million reads for CD4+ cells. Study-wide results and limits: In CD8+ cells, Simpson's diversity showed no significant difference between patients and controls.

The source is a human donor in good health. The chain combines TRBV7-9 with TRBJ2-1; 7 bases line up with TRBD2. The sample comprised sorted CD4+, CD8+, or CD8+CD57+ T cells (not recorded which) from PBMCs. CDR3 residues: CASSLVGGDDEQFF. Written as DNA, the CDR3 is TGTGCCAGCAGCTTAGTGGGAGGGGACGATGAGCAGTTCTTC.